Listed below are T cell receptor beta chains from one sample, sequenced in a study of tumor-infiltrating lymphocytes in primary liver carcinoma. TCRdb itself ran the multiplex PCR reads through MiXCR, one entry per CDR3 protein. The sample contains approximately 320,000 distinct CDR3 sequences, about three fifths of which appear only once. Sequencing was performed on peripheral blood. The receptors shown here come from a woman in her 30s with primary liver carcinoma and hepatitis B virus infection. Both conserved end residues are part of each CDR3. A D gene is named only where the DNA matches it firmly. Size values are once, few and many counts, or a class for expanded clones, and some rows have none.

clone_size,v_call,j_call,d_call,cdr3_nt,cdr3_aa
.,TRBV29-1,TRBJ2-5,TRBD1,TGCAGCGTCCGTAAAGGGACAGGGGTTGAGACCCAGTACTTC,CSVRKGTGVETQYF
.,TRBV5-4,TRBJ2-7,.,TGTGCCAGCAGCTTGAAGGGGCTAGCGATGCCGTATGAGCAGTACTTC,CASSLKGLAMPYEQYF
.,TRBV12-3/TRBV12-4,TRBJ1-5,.,TGTGCCAGCAGTTTAGAGGTCGGAAACAAACAGCCCCAGCATTTT,CASSLEVGNKQPQHF
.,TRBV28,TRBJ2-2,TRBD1,TGTGCCAGCAGCCCCTCCGGGCAGGGGGACACCGGGGAGCTGTTTTTT,CASSPSGQGDTGELFF
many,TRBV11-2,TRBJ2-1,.,TGTGCCAGCAGCTTAGAGGGAGTAGGGCAGTTCTTC,CASSLEGVGQFF
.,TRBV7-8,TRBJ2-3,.,TGTTCCAGCAGCCTAAGCACAGATACGCAGTATTTT,CSSSLSTDTQYF
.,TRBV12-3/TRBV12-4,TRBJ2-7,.,TGTGCCAGCAGTTTTAATTCGGCCTCCTCCTACGAGCAGTACTTC,CASSFNSASSYEQYF
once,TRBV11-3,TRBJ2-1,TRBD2,TGTACCAGCAGCCGGGGACTAGTGGGAGTCGGTGAGCAGTTCTTC,CTSSRGLVGVGEQFF
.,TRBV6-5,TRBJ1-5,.,TGTGCCAGCAGGTCCCGGGGGGGTAGCAATCAGCCCCAGCATTTT,CASRSRGGSNQPQHF
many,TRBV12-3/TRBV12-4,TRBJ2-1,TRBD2,TGTGCCAGCAGTTTTACTAGCGGATACAATGAGCAGTTCTTC,CASSFTSGYNEQFF
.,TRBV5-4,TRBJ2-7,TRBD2,TGTACCAGCAGCCGTATAGCGGGAGCGAGCGAGCAGTACTTC,CTSSRIAGASEQYF
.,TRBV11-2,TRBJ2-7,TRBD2,TGTGCCAGCAGCTTAGGCAGGGAAACGGGAGGCCTGGGAGAGCGGTACTTC,CASSLGRETGGLGERYF
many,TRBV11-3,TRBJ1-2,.,TGTGCCAGCAGCTTAGAAGGGAGGGACTATGGCTACACCTTC,CASSLEGRDYGYTF
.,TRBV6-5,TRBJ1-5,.,TGTGCCAGCTGGCCGAGCTCGTCGACGGGGCCCCAGCGTTTT,CASWPSSSTGPQRF
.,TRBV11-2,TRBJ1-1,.,TGTGCCAGCAGCTTGGATCGTGCGACAGCATCTTTCTTT,CASSLDRATASFF
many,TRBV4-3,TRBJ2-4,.,TGCGCCAGCAGCCAAGCCTTACAAGGCATTCAGTACTTC,CASSQALQGIQYF
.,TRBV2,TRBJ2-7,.,TGTGCCACCGACGGGACTGTCTCCTACGAGCAGTACTTC,CATDGTVSYEQYF
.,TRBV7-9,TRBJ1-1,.,TGTGCCAGCAGGCGTCAGGGAGGGTTAGGGAACACTAAAGCTTTCTTT,CASRRQGGLGNTKAFF
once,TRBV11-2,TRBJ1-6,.,TGTGCCAGCAGCTTAGAACCGGGACCGAATCCAGCCCCCCACTTT,CASSLEPGPNPAPHF
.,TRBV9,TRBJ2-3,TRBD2,TGTGCCAGCAGCATTAGCGGGAGGAGCACAGATACGCAGTATTTT,CASSISGRSTDTQYF
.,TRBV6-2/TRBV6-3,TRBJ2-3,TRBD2,TGTGCCAGCAGTTACTCGAATGCGGGAGCATTAACAGATACGCAGTATTTT,CASSYSNAGALTDTQYF
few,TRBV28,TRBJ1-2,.,TGTGCCAGCAAGAGCTGGGACTATGGCTACACCTTC,CASKSWDYGYTF
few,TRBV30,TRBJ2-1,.,TGTGCCTGGAGTGCCAAAAACTCCTACAATGAGCAGTTCTTC,CAWSAKNSYNEQFF
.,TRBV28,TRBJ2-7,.,TGTGCCAGCAGCGGACAGCCCTCCTACGAGCAGTACTTC,CASSGQPSYEQYF
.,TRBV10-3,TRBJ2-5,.,TGTGTCATCAGTGGTTCCGGGACAAGGGAAGGGACCCAGTACTTC,CVISGSGTREGTQYF
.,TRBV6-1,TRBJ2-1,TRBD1,TGTGCCAGTATCAACAGACAGGGGGTTGGGGAGCAGTTCTTC,CASINRQGVGEQFF
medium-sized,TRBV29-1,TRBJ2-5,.,TGCAGCGTTGAAGCCTCCCGGTTAGGGGTCCAAGAGACCCAGTACTTC,CSVEASRLGVQETQYF
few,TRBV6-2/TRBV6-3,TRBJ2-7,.,TGTGCCAGCAGTTACCTCCAGGACGGGAATTACGAGCAGTACTTC,CASSYLQDGNYEQYF
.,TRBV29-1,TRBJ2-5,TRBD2,TGCCGCGTACTTCCCGGACTAGCGGGAGTGACCCAGTACTTC,CRVLPGLAGVTQYF
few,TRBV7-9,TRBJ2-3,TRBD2,TGTGCCAGCAGCCCTAGGCCACTAGCGGGAGGCACAGATACGCAGTATTTT,CASSPRPLAGGTDTQYF
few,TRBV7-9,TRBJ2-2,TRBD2,TGTGCCAGCACCTCTCCTACTAGCGCGAACACCGGGGAGCTGTTTTTT,CASTSPTSANTGELFF
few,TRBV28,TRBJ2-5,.,TGTGCCAGCAGTACTCGTCCCGGTCGGGTTTCTCGAGAGACCCAGTACTTC,CASSTRPGRVSRETQYF
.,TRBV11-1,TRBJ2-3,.,TGTGCCAACATCTTATACAGGGCAGGCACAGATACGCAGTATTTT,CANILYRAGTDTQYF
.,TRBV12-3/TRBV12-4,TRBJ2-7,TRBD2,TGTGCCAGCAGTTCTAGCGGAGGAAGCTCCTACGAGCACTACTTC,CASSSSGGSSYEHYF
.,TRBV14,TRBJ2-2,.,TGTGTCAGCAGCCAAGGGGCCTGGGGCGAGCTGTTTTTT,CVSSQGAWGELFF
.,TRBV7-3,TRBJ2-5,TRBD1,TGTGCCAGCAGCTTAAGACAAGACAGGGGGCAAGAGACCCAGTACTTC,CASSLRQDRGQETQYF
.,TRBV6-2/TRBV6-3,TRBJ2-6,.,TGTGCCAGCACTCGAAGACTAAGTGGGGCCAACGTTCTGACTTTC,CASTRRLSGANVLTF
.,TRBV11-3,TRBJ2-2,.,TGTACCAGCAGCTTAGAGGGGACGGACCTCGGGGAACTGTATTTT,CTSSLEGTDLGELYF
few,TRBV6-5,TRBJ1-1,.,TGTGCCAGCAGCCCTAAGTTGAACACTGAAGCTTTCTTT,CASSPKLNTEAFF
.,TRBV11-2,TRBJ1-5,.,TGTACCAGCAGCAAGGACCGGGGAGGCAATCAGCCCCAGCATTTT,CTSSKDRGGNQPQHF